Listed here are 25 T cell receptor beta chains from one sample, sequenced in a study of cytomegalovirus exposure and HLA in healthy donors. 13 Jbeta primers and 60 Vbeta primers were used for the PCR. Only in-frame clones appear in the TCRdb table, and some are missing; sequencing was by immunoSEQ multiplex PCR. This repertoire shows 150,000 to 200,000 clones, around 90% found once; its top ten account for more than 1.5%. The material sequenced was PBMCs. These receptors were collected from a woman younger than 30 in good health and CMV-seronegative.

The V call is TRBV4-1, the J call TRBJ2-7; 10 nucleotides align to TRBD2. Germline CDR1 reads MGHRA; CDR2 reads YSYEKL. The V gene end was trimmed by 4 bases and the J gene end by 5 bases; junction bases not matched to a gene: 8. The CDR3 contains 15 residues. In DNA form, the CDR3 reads TGCGCCAGCAGCCGGAAAGCGGGAGGGCCTAACGAGCAGTACTTC. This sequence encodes CASSRKAGGPNEQYF.

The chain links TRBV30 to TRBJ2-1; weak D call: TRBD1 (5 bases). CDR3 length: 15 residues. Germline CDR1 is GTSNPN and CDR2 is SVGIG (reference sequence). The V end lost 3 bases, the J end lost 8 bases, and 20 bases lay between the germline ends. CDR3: CAWSLGLGPMDEQFF. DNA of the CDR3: TGTGCCTGGAGCCTCGGATTGGGGCCGATGGATGAGCAGTTCTTC.

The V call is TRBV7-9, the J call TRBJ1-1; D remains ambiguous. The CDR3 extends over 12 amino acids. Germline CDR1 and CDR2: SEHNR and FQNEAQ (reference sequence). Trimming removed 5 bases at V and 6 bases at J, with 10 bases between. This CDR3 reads CASSPRASEAFF. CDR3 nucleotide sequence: TGTGCCAGCAGCCCCCGAGCCTCTGAAGCTTTCTTT.

CDR3 protein: CATSRVSAHNEQFF. In DNA, the CDR3 is TGTGCCACCAGCAGAGTAAGCGCCCACAATGAGCAGTTCTTC. The chain has TRBV15 and TRBJ2-1; unclear D gene. Between the trimmed V and J ends, which lost 1 base and 5 bases, there was a span of 9 bases. CDR3 length: 14 residues. Germline V lookup: CDR1 LNHNV, CDR2 YYDKDF (reference sequence).

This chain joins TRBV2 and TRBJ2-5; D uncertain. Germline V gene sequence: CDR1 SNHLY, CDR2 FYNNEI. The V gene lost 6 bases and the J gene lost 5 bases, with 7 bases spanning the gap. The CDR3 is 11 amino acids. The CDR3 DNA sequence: TGTGCCAGCAGCGTCCTGGAGACCCAGTACTTC. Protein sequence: CASSVLETQYF.

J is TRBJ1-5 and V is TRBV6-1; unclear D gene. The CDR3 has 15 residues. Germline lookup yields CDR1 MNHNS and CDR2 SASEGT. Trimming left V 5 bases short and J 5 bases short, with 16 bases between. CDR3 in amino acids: CASSSASTLHQPQHF. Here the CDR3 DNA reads TGTGCCAGCAGTTCGGCCTCGACATTGCATCAGCCCCAGCATTTT.

CDR3 protein: CASSAYAGTSGLLGQYF. The CDR3 nucleotides read TGTGCCAGCAGCGCATATGCCGGGACTAGCGGACTCTTGGGGCAGTACTTC. The chain links TRBV9 to TRBJ2-7, with 11 nucleotides matching TRBD2. The ends lost 3 bases at V and 9 bases at J; junction bases unmatched: 17. Germline CDR1 reads SGDLS; CDR2 reads YYNGEE. This CDR3 has 17 amino acids.

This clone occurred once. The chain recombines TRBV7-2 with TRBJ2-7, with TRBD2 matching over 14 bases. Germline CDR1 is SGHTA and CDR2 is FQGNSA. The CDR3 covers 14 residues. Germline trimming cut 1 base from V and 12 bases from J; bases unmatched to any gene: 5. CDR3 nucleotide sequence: TGTGCCAGCAGCTTAGGGACTAGCGGGGGGTGGTTGTACTTC. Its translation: CASSLGTSGGWLYF.

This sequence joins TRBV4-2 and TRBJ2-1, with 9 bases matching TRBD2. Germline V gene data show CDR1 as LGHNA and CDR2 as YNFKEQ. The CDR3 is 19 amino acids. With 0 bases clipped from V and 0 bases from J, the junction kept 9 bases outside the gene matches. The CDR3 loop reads CASSQEDSGSASSYNEQFF. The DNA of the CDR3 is TGTGCCAGCAGCCAAGAAGATAGCGGGAGTGCCAGCTCCTACAATGAGCAGTTCTTC.

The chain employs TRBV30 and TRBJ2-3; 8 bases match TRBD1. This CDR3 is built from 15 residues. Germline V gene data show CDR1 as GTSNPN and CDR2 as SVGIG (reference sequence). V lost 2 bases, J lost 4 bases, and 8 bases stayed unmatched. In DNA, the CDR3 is TGTGCCTGGAGTAGGAAACAGGGGGACCCAGATACGCAGTATTTT. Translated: CAWSRKQGDPDTQYF.

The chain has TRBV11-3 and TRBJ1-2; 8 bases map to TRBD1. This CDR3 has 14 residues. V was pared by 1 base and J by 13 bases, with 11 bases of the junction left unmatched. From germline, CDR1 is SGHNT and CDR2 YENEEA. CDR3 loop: CASSLAGQGAFLTF. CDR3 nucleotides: TGTGCCAGCAGCTTAGCTGGCCAGGGGGCCTTCCTCACCTTC. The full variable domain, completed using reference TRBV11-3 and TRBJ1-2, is EAGVVQSPRYKIIEKKQPVAFWCNPISGHNTLYWYLQNLGQGPELLIRYENEEAVDDSQLPKDRFSAERLKGVDSTLKIQPAELGDSAVYLCASSLAGQGAFLTFGSGTRLTVV.

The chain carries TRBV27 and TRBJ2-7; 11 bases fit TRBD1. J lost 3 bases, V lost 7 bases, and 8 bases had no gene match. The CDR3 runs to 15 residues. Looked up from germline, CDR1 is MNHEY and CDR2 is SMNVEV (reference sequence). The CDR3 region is CASTLAGTGGYEQYF. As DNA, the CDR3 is TGTGCCAGCACCCTGGCTGGGACAGGGGGCTACGAGCAGTACTTC.

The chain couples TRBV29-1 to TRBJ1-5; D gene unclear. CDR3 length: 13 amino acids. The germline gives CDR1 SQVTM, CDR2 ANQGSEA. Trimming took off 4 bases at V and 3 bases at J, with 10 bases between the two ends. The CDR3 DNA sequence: TGCAGCGTTGTCCCTGTAAACAATCAGCCCCAGCATTTT. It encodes CSVVPVNNQPQHF.

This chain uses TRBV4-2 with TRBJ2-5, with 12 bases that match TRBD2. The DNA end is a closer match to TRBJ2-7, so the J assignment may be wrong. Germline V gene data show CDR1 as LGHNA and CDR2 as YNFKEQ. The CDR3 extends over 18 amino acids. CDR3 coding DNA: TGTGCCAGCAGCCAAGCCGGGACTAGCGGGCGATACTCCTACGAGCAGTACTTC. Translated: CASSQAGTSGRYSYEQYF.

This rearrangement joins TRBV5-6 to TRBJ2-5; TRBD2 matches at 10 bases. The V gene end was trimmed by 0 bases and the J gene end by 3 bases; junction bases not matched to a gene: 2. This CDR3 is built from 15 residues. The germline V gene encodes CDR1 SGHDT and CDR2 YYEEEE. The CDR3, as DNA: TGTGCCAGCAGCTTGGTGCTAGCGGGGGAAGAGACCCAGTACTTC. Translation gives CASSLVLAGEETQYF.

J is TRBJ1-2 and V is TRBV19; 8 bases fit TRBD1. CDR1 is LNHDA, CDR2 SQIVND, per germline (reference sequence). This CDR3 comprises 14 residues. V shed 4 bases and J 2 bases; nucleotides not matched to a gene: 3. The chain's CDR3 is CASSTDRGNYGYTF. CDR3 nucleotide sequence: TGTGCCAGTAGTACCGACAGGGGAAACTATGGCTACACCTTC.

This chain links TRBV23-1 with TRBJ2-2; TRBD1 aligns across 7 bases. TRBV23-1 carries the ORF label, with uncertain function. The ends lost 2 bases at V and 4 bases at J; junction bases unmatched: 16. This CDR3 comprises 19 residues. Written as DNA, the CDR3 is TGCGCCAGCAGTCAAGTCGCCGACAGGGCACCGGGGCGCACCGGGGAGCTGTTTTTT. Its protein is CASSQVADRAPGRTGELFF.

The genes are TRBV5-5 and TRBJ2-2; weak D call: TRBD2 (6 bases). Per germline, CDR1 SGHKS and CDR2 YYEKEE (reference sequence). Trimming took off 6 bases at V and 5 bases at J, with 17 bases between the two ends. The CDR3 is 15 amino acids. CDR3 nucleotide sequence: TGTGCCAGCACACCGGCGGGGTCGGGGACCGGGGAGCTGTTTTTT. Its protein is CASTPAGSGTGELFF.

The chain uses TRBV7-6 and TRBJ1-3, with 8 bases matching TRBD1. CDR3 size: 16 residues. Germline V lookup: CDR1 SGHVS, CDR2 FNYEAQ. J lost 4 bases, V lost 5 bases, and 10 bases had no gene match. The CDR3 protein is CASSPRTGPPGNTIYF. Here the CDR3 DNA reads TGTGCCAGCAGCCCTAGGACAGGGCCGCCCGGAAACACCATATATTTT.

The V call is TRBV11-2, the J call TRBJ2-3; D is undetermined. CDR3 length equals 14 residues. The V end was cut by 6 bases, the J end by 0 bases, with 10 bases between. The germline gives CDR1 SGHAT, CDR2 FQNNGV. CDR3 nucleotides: TGTGCCAGCAGTTCAGGAACCAGCACAGATACGCAGTATTTT. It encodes CASSSGTSTDTQYF.

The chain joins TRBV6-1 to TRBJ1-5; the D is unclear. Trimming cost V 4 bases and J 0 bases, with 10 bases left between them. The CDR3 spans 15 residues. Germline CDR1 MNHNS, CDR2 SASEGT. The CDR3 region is CASSGEVSSNQPQHF. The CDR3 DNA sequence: TGTGCCAGCAGTGGGGAGGTCTCTAGCAATCAGCCCCAGCATTTT.

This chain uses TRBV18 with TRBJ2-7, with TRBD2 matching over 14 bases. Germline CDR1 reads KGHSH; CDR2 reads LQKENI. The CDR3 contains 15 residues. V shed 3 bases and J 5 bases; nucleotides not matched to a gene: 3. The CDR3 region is CASSPGLAGVNEQYF. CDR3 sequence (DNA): TGTGCCAGCTCACCGGGACTAGCGGGAGTAAACGAGCAGTACTTC.

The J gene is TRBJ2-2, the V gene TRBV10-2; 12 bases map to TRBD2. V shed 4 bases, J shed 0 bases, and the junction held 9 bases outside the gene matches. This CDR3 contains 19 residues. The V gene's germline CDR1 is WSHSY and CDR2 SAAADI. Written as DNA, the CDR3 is TGCGCCAGCAGTGTTCCGACTAGCGGGGGACCTACGAACACCGGGGAGCTGTTTTTT. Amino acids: CASSVPTSGGPTNTGELFF.

CDR3 protein: CAWSVGTSSYNSPLHF. The CDR3 DNA sequence: TGTGCCTGGAGTGTGGGCACTAGCTCCTATAATTCACCCCTCCACTTT. The V gene is TRBV30, the J gene TRBJ1-6; the D is unclear. Germline values: CDR1 GTSNPN, CDR2 SVGIG (reference sequence). This CDR3 has 16 amino acids. The V end lost 0 bases, the J end lost 0 bases, and 9 bases lay between the germline ends.

Here the CDR3 reads CASSLVGDRNEKLFF. The CDR3, as DNA: TGCGCCAGCAGCTTGGTTGGGGACAGGAATGAAAAACTGTTTTTT. The V call is TRBV5-1, the J call TRBJ1-4; 8 bases fit TRBD1. The CDR3 covers 15 residues. V lost 0 bases to trimming and J lost 5 bases; unmatched junction nucleotides: 3. CDR1 is SGHRS, CDR2 YFSETQ, per germline.